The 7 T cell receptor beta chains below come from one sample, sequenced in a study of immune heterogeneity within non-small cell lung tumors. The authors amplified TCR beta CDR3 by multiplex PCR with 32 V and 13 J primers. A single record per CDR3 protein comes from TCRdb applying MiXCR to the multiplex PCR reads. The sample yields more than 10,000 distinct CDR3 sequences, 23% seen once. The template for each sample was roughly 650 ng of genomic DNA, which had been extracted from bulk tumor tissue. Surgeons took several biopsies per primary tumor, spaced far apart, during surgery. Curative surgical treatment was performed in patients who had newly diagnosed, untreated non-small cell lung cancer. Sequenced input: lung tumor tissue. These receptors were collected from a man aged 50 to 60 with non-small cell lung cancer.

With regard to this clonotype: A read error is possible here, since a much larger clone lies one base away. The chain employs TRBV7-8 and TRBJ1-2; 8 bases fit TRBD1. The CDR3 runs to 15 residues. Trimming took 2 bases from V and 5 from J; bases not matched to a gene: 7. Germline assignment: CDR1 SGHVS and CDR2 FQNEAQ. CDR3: CASSLQGAAPYGYTF. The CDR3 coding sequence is TGTGCCAGCAGCTTACAGGGGGCTGCCCCGTATGGCTACACCTTC.

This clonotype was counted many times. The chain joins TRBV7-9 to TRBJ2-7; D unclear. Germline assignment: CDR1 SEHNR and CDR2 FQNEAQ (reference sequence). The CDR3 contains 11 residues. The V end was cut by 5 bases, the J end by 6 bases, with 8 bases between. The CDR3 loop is CASSQSLEQYF. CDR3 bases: TGTGCCAGCAGCCAGTCCCTCGAGCAGTACTTC. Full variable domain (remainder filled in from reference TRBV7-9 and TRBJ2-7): DTGVSQNPRHKITKRGQNVTFRCDPISEHNRLYWYRQTLGQGPEFLTYFQNEAQLEKSRLLSDRFSAERPKGSFSTLEIQRTEQGDSAMYLCASSQSLEQYFGPGTRLTVT.

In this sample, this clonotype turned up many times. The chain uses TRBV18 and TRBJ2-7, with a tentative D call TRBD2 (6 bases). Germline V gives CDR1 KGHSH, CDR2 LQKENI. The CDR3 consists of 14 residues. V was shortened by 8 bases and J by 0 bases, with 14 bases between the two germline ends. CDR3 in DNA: TGTGCCAGCCGACAAGCGGGTCCCTCCTACGAGCAGTACTTC. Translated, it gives CASRQAGPSYEQYF.

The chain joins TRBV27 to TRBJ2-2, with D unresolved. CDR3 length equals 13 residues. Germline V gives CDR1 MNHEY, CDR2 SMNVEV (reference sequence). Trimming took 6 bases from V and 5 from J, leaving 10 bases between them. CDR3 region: CASSPNCTGELFF. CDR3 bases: TGTGCCAGCAGCCCCAATTGTACCGGGGAGCTGTTTTTT.

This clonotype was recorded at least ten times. CDR3 in amino acids: CASSRGGSTDTQYF. CDR3 in DNA: TGTGCCAGCAGCCGCGGGGGTAGCACAGATACGCAGTATTTT. The chain recombines TRBV4-2 with TRBJ2-3; 7 nucleotides line up with TRBD2. From germline, CDR1 is LGHNA and CDR2 YNFKEQ. The CDR3 covers 14 residues. Trimming took 4 bases from V and 0 from J; bases not matched to a gene: 1.

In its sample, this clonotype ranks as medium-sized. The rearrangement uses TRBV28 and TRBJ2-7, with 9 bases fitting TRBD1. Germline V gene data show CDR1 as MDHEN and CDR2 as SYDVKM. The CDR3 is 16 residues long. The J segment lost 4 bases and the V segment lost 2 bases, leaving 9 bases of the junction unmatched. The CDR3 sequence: CASSLGGGTGLYEQYF. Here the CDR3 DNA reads TGTGCCAGCAGTTTAGGGGGGGGGACAGGGCTATACGAGCAGTACTTC.

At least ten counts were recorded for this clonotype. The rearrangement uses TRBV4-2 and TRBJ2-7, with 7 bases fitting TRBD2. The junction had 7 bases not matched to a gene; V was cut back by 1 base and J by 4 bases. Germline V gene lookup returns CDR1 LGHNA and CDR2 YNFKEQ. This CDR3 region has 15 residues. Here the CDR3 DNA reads TGTGCCAGCAGCCAAGTTAGGACTAGTTCGTACGAGCAGTACTTC. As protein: CASSQVRTSSYEQYF.